The next 2 T cell receptor beta chains were all read from a single sample in a study of CD8+CD57+ T cells in acquired aplastic anemia. Profiles of TCR beta VDJ and CDR3 were generated from a genomic DNA template. MiXCR, applied by TCRdb to the reads, yields one record per CDR3 protein. The data hold 200,000 to 300,000 distinct CDR3 sequences, with 82% observed a single time. Before being chosen for sequencing, patients had shown CD8+CD57+ cell expansion by flow cytometry. Material for sequencing was sorted CD4+, CD8+, or CD8+CD57+ T cells (not recorded which) from PBMCs. The origin of the receptors is a human donor with aplastic anemia.

The chain has TRBV9 and TRBJ2-7; no clear D. The CDR3 loop spans 12 amino acids. With 4 bases removed from V and 6 bases from J, the gap between germline ends came to 11 bases. CDR1 is SGDLS and CDR2 is YYNGEE in the germline V gene. Here the CDR3 DNA reads TGTGCCAGCAGCTTGGACCGCTCCGAGCAGTACTTC. Translating gives CASSLDRSEQYF. Using reference TRBV9 and TRBJ2-7 for the parts outside the CDR3, the full variable domain is DSGVTQTPKHLITATGQRVTLRCSPRSGDLSVYWYQQSLDQGLQFLIQYYNGEERAKGNILERFSAQQFPDLHSELNLSSLELGDSALYFCASSLDRSEQYFGPGTRLTVT.

The chain joins TRBV7-8 to TRBJ2-6, with 7 positions matching TRBD1. CDR1 SGHVS and CDR2 FQNEAQ come from the germline V gene. The CDR3 length is 16 residues. Unmatched junction bases numbered 18, after V lost 4 bases and J lost 15 bases. The CDR3 nucleotides are TGTGCCAGCAGCTCCCCGGGACAGTTCGACGAGCAGTACCTGACTTTC. This gives the protein CASSSPGQFDEQYLTF.